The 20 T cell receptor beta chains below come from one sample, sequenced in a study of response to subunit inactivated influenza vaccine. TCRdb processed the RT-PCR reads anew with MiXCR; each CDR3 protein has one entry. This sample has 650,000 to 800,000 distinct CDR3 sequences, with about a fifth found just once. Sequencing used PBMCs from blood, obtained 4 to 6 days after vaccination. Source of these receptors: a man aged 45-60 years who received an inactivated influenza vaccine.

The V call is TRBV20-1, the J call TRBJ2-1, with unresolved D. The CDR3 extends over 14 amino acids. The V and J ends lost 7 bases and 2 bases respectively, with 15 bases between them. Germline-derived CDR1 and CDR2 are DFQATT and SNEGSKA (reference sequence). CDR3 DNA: TGCAGTGTGTTAGTTGACACCCCCTACAATGAGCAGTTCTTC. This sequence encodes CSVLVDTPYNEQFF.

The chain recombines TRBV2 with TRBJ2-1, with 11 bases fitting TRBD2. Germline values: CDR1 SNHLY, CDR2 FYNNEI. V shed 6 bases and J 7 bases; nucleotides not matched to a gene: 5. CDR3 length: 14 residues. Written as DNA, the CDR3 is TGTGCCAGCAGGTCATCTAGCGGGAGGAATGAGCAGTTCTTC. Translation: CASRSSSGRNEQFF.

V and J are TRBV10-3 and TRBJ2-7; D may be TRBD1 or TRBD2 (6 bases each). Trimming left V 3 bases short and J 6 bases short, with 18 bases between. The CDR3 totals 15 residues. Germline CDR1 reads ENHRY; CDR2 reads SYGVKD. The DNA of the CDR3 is TGTGCCATCAGTGACAGGGGCATAAGGGGGGCCGAGCAGTACTTC. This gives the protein CAISDRGIRGAEQYF.

CDR3 nucleotides: TGTGCCAGCAGTGATCATAGCGGGAGGCCCTACGAGCAGTACTTC. Translation gives CASSDHSGRPYEQYF. This rearrangement joins TRBV6-1 to TRBJ2-7, with 10 bases identical to TRBD2. The CDR3 consists of 15 residues. Per the germline V gene, CDR1 is MNHNS and CDR2 is SASEGT. The trim removed 3 bases at V and 2 bases at J, leaving 4 bases unmatched.

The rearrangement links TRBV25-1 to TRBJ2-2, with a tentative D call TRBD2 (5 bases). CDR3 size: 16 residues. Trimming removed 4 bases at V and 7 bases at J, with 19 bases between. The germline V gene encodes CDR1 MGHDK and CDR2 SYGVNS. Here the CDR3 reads CASSASVFSAIGELFF. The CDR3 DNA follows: TGTGCCAGCAGTGCGTCGGTCTTTAGCGCTATCGGGGAGCTGTTTTTT.

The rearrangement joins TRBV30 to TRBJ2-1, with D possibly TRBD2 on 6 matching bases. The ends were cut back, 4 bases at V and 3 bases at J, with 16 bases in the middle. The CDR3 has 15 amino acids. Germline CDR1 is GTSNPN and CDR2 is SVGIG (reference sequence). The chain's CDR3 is CAWTRDSEFYNEQFF. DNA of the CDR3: TGTGCCTGGACCCGGGACTCGGAGTTCTACAATGAGCAGTTCTTC. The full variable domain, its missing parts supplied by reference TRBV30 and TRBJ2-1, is SQTIHQWPATLVQPVGSPLSLECTVEGTSNPNLYWYRQAAGRGLQLLFYSVGIGQISSEVPQNLSASRPQDRQFILSSKKLLLSDSGFYLCAWTRDSEFYNEQFFGPGTRLTVL.

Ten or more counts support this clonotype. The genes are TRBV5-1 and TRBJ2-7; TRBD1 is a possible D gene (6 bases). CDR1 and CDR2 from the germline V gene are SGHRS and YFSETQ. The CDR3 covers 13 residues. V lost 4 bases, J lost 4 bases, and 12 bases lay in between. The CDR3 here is CASSRTQGYEQYF. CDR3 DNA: TGCGCCAGCAGCCGAACCCAGGGGTACGAGCAGTACTTC.

Here the CDR3 DNA reads TGTGCCAGCAGTTCCTTCACGAGCTCCTACGAGCAGTACTTC. It codes for CASSSFTSSYEQYF. V usage is TRBV12-3 or TRBV12-4 and J usage is TRBJ2-7; D gene unclear. Trimming took 4 bases from V and 0 from J, leaving 10 bases between them. The CDR3 length is 14 residues.

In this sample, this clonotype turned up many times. The CDR3 loop reads CSAHRTSGKSEQFF. For the CDR3, the DNA is TGCAGCGCCCACCGGACTAGCGGGAAGTCTGAGCAGTTCTTC. The chain uses TRBV29-1 and TRBJ2-1; 12 bases line up with TRBD2. This CDR3 has 14 amino acids. Unmatched junction bases numbered 10, after V lost 7 bases and J lost 9 bases. Germline loops: CDR1 SQVTM, CDR2 ANQGSEA.

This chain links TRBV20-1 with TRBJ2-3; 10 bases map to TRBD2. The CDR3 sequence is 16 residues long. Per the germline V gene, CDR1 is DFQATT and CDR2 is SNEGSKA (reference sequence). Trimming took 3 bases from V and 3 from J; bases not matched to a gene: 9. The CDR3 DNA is TGCAGTGCTAGCCTCTTCCTAGCGGGAGAGACAGATACGCAGTATTTT. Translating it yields CSASLFLAGETDTQYF.

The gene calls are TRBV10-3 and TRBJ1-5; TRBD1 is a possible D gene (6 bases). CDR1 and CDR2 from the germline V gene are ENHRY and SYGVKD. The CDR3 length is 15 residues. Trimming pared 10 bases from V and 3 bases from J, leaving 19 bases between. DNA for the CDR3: TGTGCCACCGCCGGAGGAGGGGACAACAATCAGCCCCAGCATTTT. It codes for CATAGGGDNNQPQHF.

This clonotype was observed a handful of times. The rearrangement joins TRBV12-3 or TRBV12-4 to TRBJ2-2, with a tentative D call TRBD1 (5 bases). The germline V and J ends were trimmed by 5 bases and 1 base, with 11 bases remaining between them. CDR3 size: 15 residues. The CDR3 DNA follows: TGTGCCAGCAGTGACCGAACAGGGAACACCGGGGAGCTGTTTTTT. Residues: CASSDRTGNTGELFF.

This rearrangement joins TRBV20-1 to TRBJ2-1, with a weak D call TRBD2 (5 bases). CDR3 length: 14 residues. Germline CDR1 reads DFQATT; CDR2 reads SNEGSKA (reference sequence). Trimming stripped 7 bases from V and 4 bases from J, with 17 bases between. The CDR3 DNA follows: TGCAGTGTCCGAGGGTGGACTTTATACAATGAGCAGTTCTTC. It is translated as CSVRGWTLYNEQFF.

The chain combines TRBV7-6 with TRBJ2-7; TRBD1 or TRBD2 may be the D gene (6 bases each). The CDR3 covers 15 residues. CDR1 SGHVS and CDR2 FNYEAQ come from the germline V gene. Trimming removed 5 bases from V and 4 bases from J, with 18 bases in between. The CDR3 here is CASSLRRGQLYEQYF. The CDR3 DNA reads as TGTGCCAGCAGCCTCCGCCGGGGGCAACTTTACGAGCAGTACTTC.

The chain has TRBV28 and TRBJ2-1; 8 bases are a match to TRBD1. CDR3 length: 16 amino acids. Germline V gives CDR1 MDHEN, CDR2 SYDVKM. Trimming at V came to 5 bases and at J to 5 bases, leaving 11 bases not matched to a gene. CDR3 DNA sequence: TGTGCCAGCAGTGGAAGCCGGGGACAGGCGAACAATGAGCAGTTCTTC. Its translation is CASSGSRGQANNEQFF.

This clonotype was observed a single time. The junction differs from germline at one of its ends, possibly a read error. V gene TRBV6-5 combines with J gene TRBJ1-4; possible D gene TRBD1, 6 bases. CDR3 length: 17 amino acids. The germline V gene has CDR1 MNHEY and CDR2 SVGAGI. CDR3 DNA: TGTGCCAGCGGTTACTCGCGGGTCGGCAGGGGTAATGAAAAACTGTTTTTT. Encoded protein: CASGYSRVGRGNEKLFF.

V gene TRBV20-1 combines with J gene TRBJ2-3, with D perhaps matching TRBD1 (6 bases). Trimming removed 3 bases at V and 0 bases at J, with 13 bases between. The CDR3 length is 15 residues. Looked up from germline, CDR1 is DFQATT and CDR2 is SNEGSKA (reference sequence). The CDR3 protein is CSASPPQGSTDTQYF. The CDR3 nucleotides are TGCAGTGCTAGCCCTCCGCAGGGGAGCACAGATACGCAGTATTTT.

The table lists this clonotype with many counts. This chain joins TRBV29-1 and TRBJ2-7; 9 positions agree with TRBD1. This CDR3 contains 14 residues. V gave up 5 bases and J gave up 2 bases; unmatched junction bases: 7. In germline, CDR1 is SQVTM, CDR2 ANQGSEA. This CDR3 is CSVRRGQGTYEQYF. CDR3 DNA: TGCAGCGTTCGGAGGGGACAGGGTACCTACGAGCAGTACTTC.

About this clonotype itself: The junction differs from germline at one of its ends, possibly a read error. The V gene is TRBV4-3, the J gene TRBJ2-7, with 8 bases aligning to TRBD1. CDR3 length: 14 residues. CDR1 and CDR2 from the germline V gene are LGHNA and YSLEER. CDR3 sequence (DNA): TGCGACAGCAGCCAGAGGACAGGGTCCTACGAGCAGTACTTC. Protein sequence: CDSSQRTGSYEQYF.

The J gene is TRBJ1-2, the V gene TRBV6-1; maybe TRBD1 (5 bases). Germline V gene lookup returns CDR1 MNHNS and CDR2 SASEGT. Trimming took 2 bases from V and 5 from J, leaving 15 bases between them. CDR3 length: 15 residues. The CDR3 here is CASSEQPTETYGYTF. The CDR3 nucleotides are TGTGCCAGCAGTGAACAGCCGACAGAAACTTATGGCTACACCTTC.